A single sample gave rise to the 11 T cell receptor beta chains below, sequenced in a study of T cell changes during pregnancy in multiple sclerosis. The table came from immunoSEQ multiplex PCR; TCRdb's copy has only in-frame clones and leaves some out. The data show some 42,000 clones, about 90% seen once. This sample comprised CD4+ T cells from peripheral blood mononuclear cells, obtained after pregnancy. The receptors were sampled from a female donor with multiple sclerosis, enrolled in a pregnancy study.

The V gene is TRBV7-3, the J gene TRBJ2-6, with D perhaps TRBD2 (6 bases). The CDR3 covers 15 residues. Trimming removed 4 bases from V and 1 base from J, with 8 bases in between. Germline CDR1 is SGHTA and CDR2 is FQGTGA. CDR3 in amino acids: CASSYGGSGANVLTF. DNA for the CDR3: TGTGCCAGCAGCTATGGGGGGTCTGGGGCCAACGTCCTGACTTTC.

The chain uses TRBV30 and TRBJ1-5, with a tentative D call TRBD1 (6 bases). CDR1 is GTSNPN, CDR2 SVGIG, per germline (reference sequence). The CDR3 consists of 19 residues. V was clipped by 0 bases and J by 4 bases, with 25 bases between them. The CDR3 loop is CAWSVWQGPREVWNQPQHF. CDR3 DNA: TGTGCCTGGAGTGTGTGGCAGGGGCCGCGAGAAGTATGGAATCAGCCCCAGCATTTT.

V is TRBV4-3 and J is TRBJ1-6; no definite D call. Germline V CDR1 and CDR2: LGHNA, YSLEER. V lost 0 bases and J lost 7, with 10 bases in between. This CDR3 has 15 amino acids. The CDR3 nucleotides read TGCGCCAGCAGCCAAGATTCAAGGGAGAATTCACCCCTCCACTTT. It specifies CASSQDSRENSPLHF.

This chain joins TRBV5-1 and TRBJ2-3; the D gene is possibly TRBD2 (6 bases). Germline assignment: CDR1 SGHRS and CDR2 YFSETQ. Trimming shortened V by 4 bases and J by 2 bases, and 14 bases separated the two germline ends. The CDR3 has 15 residues. CDR3 in DNA: TGCGCCAGCAGCCCAGGGAGCGGGTACACAGATACGCAGTATTTT. It codes for CASSPGSGYTDTQYF.

This sequence joins TRBV9 and TRBJ2-3; D is undetermined. Germline V gene sequence: CDR1 SGDLS, CDR2 YYNGEE. The CDR3 sequence is 12 residues long. Trimming removed 4 bases from V and 5 bases from J, with 8 bases in between. The CDR3 DNA is TGTGCCAGCAGCCAGTCTTTAGATACGCAGTATTTT. Its translation: CASSQSLDTQYF.

V usage is TRBV5-8 and J usage is TRBJ1-5; D ambiguous. From germline, CDR1 is SGHTS and CDR2 YDEGEE. The ends were cut back, 4 bases at V and 8 bases at J, with 19 bases in the middle. CDR3 length: 15 amino acids. CDR3 sequence reads: CASSPPGVHGEPQHF. CDR3 nucleotides: TGTGCCAGCAGCCCGCCAGGAGTTCACGGGGAGCCCCAGCATTTT.

V and J are TRBV2 and TRBJ2-5; 12 nucleotides line up with TRBD2. J gave up 11 bases and V 1 base, and 5 bases lay outside the gene matches. Germline CDR1 SNHLY, CDR2 FYNNEI. The CDR3 sequence is 14 residues long. The CDR3 loop is CASSEVLAGGMQYF. CDR3 DNA sequence: TGTGCCAGCAGTGAAGTACTAGCGGGGGGCATGCAGTACTTC.

V usage is TRBV5-1 and J usage is TRBJ1-1, with D possibly matching TRBD1 (5 bases). Germline values: CDR1 SGHRS, CDR2 YFSETQ. The ends were cut back, 3 bases at V and 1 base at J, with 16 bases in the middle. The CDR3 spans 16 residues. CDR3 amino acids: CASSSTPGFSNTEAFF. The CDR3 DNA reads TGCGCCAGCAGCTCTACCCCAGGGTTTTCGAACACTGAAGCTTTCTTT. Full variable domain (missing parts from reference TRBV5-1 and TRBJ1-1): KAGVTQTPRYLIKTRGQQVTLSCSPISGHRSVSWYQQTPGQGLQFLFEYFSETQRNKGNFPGRFSGRQFSNSRSEMNVSTLELGDSALYLCASSSTPGFSNTEAFFGQGTRLTVV.

This chain connects TRBV5-5 to TRBJ1-3; tentative D call: TRBD1 (5 bases). Between the trimmed V and J ends, which lost 1 base and 2 bases, there was a span of 13 bases. Germline V lookup: CDR1 SGHKS, CDR2 YYEKEE (reference sequence). The CDR3 has 16 amino acids. CDR3 sequence (DNA): TGTGCCAGCAGCTTGTTGACGGGGGTTCCTGGAAACACCATATATTTT. Translation gives CASSLLTGVPGNTIYF.

This clone was picked up one time. V and J are TRBV5-1 and TRBJ2-3, with 7 bases fitting TRBD2. Germline assignment: CDR1 SGHRS and CDR2 YFSETQ. Losses at the gene ends were 0 bases for V and 3 bases for J; bases not matched to a gene: 7. CDR3 length equals 16 residues. The CDR3 protein is CASSLDPREGTDTQYF. The CDR3 DNA sequence: TGCGCCAGCAGCTTGGATCCCAGGGAGGGGACAGATACGCAGTATTTT.

The chain combines TRBV19 with TRBJ2-4, with 7 positions matching TRBD2. V shed 5 bases and J 0 bases; nucleotides not matched to a gene: 7. Germline V gene lookup returns CDR1 LNHDA and CDR2 SQIVND (reference sequence). This CDR3 spans 16 amino acids. CDR3: CASSAGDSIAKNIQYF. The CDR3 bases are TGTGCCAGTAGTGCGGGGGACTCAATAGCCAAAAACATTCAGTACTTC. The full variable domain, rest sourced from reference TRBV19 and TRBJ2-4, is DGGITQSPKYLFRKEGQNVTLSCEQNLNHDAMYWYRQDPGQGLRLIYYSQIVNDFQKGDIAEGYSVSREKKESFPLTVTSAQKNPTAFYLCASSAGDSIAKNIQYFGAGTRLSVL.